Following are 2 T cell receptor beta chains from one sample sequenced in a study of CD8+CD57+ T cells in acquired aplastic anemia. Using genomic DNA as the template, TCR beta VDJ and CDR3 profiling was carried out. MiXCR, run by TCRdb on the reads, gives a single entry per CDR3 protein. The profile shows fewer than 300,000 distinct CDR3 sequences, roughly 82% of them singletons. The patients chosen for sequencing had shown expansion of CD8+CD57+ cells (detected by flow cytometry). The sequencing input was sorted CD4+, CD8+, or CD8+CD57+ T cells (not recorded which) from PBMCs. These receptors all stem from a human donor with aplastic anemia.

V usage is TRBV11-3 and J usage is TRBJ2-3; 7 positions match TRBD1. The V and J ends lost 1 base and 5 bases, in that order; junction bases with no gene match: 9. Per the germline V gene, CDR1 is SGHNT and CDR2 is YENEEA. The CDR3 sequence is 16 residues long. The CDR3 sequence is CASSLVLTGVGDTQYF. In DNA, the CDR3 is TGTGCCAGCAGCTTAGTTCTTACAGGGGTTGGAGATACGCAGTATTTT.

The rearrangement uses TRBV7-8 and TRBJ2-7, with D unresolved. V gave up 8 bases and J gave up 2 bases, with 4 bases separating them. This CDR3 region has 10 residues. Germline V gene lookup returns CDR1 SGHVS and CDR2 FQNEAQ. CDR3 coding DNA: TGTGCCAGCGGCCCCTACGAGCAGTACTTC. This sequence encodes CASGPYEQYF.